Listed below are T cell receptor beta chains from one sample, sequenced in a study of blood T cells in healthy people across ages. One entry per CDR3 protein, called by TCRdb with MiXCR from the 5' RACE reads. The sample holds about 1,400,000 distinct CDR3 sequences; approximately 59% are singletons and the top ten take 5.5% to 8%. The sequencing sample was made of blood. The receptors derive from a young man in good health. Both conserved end residues are part of each CDR3. D genes are given only for firm matches. Not all rows give a size; the values are once, few, many and, for expanded clones, a class.

j_call: TRBJ2-1; clone_size: few; v_call: TRBV5-1; d_call: TRBD2; cdr3_nt: TGCGCCAGCAGCTCTAGCGCGGGGGTCCCTGAGCAGTTCTTC; cdr3_aa: CASSSSAGVPEQFF
j_call: TRBJ2-7; clone_size: -; v_call: TRBV2; d_call: -; cdr3_nt: TGTGCCAGCACCGAACAGGACGGGCTCACCTACGAGCAGTACTTC; cdr3_aa: CASTEQDGLTYEQYF
j_call: TRBJ2-7; clone_size: few; v_call: TRBV27; d_call: -; cdr3_nt: TGTGCCAGCAGTTTCACAGAGCAGTACTTC; cdr3_aa: CASSFTEQYF
j_call: TRBJ1-5; clone_size: once; v_call: TRBV25-1; d_call: -; cdr3_nt: TGTGCCGGCAGTGGTTCTGGGCGTCAGCCCCAGCATTTT; cdr3_aa: CAGSGSGRQPQHF
j_call: TRBJ2-6; clone_size: -; v_call: TRBV13; d_call: -; cdr3_nt: TGTGCCAGCAGCCTCCCGAGGGGAACCTCTGGGGCCAACGTCCTGACTTTC; cdr3_aa: CASSLPRGTSGANVLTF
j_call: TRBJ2-3; clone_size: -; v_call: TRBV2; d_call: TRBD2; cdr3_nt: TGTGCCAGCAAGGCGAGCGGGGCCCGGGATACGCAGTATTTT; cdr3_aa: CASKASGARDTQYF
j_call: TRBJ1-4; clone_size: few; v_call: TRBV6-5; d_call: TRBD1; cdr3_nt: TGTGCCAGCAGTTACACAACAGGGGTAACTAATGAAAAACTGTTTTTT; cdr3_aa: CASSYTTGVTNEKLFF
j_call: TRBJ2-4; clone_size: few; v_call: TRBV20-1; d_call: -; cdr3_nt: TGCAGTGCTACGAAGCCCCACCCGGAAAACATTCAGTACTTC; cdr3_aa: CSATKPHPENIQYF
j_call: TRBJ2-7; clone_size: -; v_call: TRBV20-1; d_call: TRBD2; cdr3_nt: TGCAGTGCTCCGGGACTAGCGGGCCTTCGGAACGAGCAGTACTTC; cdr3_aa: CSAPGLAGLRNEQYF
j_call: TRBJ2-7; clone_size: few; v_call: TRBV9; d_call: TRBD2; cdr3_nt: TGTGCCAGCAGCCCGGGACTAGCGATTACGTACGAGCAGTACTTC; cdr3_aa: CASSPGLAITYEQYF
j_call: TRBJ1-1; clone_size: few; v_call: TRBV4-1; d_call: -; cdr3_nt: TGCGCCAGCAGCCAACAACCAGACGTGGGCACTGAAGCTTTCTTT; cdr3_aa: CASSQQPDVGTEAFF
j_call: TRBJ1-4; clone_size: -; v_call: TRBV7-6; d_call: -; cdr3_nt: TGTGCCAGCAGCTTAGAGGAGGGGCGGAGGGAAAAACTGTTTTTT; cdr3_aa: CASSLEEGRREKLFF
j_call: TRBJ2-7; clone_size: once; v_call: TRBV28; d_call: -; cdr3_nt: TGTGCCAGCTCGACCCGGGGCCACTACTACGAGCAGTACTTC; cdr3_aa: CASSTRGHYYEQYF
j_call: TRBJ1-2; clone_size: -; v_call: TRBV4-1; d_call: TRBD1; cdr3_nt: TGCGCCAGCAGCCAATGGGACAGGGGGGACTATGGCTACACCTTC; cdr3_aa: CASSQWDRGDYGYTF
j_call: TRBJ2-3; clone_size: few; v_call: TRBV6-2/TRBV6-3; d_call: -; cdr3_nt: TGTGCCAGCAGTTACGAGCAGCCTGCTATAGATACGCAGTATTTT; cdr3_aa: CASSYEQPAIDTQYF
j_call: TRBJ2-1; clone_size: few; v_call: TRBV29-1; d_call: -; cdr3_nt: TGCAGCGCCCGGGACTCTATTGGGAATGAGCAGTTCTTC; cdr3_aa: CSARDSIGNEQFF
j_call: TRBJ2-4; clone_size: few; v_call: TRBV6-1; d_call: TRBD1; cdr3_nt: TGTGCCAGCAGTACAGGGGTGGGCATTCAGTACTTC; cdr3_aa: CASSTGVGIQYF
j_call: TRBJ2-4; clone_size: -; v_call: TRBV27; d_call: -; cdr3_nt: TGTGCCAGCAGTTTGGGGGGAGAAAACATTCAGTACTTC; cdr3_aa: CASSLGGENIQYF
j_call: TRBJ2-7; clone_size: -; v_call: TRBV19; d_call: -; cdr3_nt: TGTGCCAGTAGAGAAAGACCGAGGAGCTCCTACGAGCAGTACTTT; cdr3_aa: CASRERPRSSYEQYF
j_call: TRBJ2-3; clone_size: -; v_call: TRBV6-5; d_call: -; cdr3_nt: TGTGCCAGCACCGCGAGGGGCTTCGCCTTCACAGATACGCAGTATTTT; cdr3_aa: CASTARGFAFTDTQYF
j_call: TRBJ2-1; clone_size: -; v_call: TRBV27; d_call: -; cdr3_nt: TGTGCCAGCAGTGTATCCGAAGGAGATGAGCAGTTCTTC; cdr3_aa: CASSVSEGDEQFF
j_call: TRBJ2-4; clone_size: -; v_call: TRBV7-2; d_call: TRBD1; cdr3_nt: TGTGCCAGCAGCGCCCAACAGGGGGCCGTAGACATTCAGTACTTC; cdr3_aa: CASSAQQGAVDIQYF
j_call: TRBJ2-7; clone_size: -; v_call: TRBV5-5; d_call: -; cdr3_nt: TGTGCCAGCAGCTTGGCCGAAAAGGAGTACTTC; cdr3_aa: CASSLAEKEYF
j_call: TRBJ2-7; clone_size: -; v_call: TRBV6-2/TRBV6-3; d_call: TRBD2; cdr3_nt: TGTGCCAGCAGTTACGCGGGGGGGGCTCTGGACGAGCAGTACTTC; cdr3_aa: CASSYAGGALDEQYF
j_call: TRBJ1-5; clone_size: -; v_call: TRBV6-1; d_call: -; cdr3_nt: TGTGCCAGCAGTGAAGGGAGGGGAACCGACAATCAGCCCCAGCATTTT; cdr3_aa: CASSEGRGTDNQPQHF
j_call: TRBJ2-7; clone_size: -; v_call: TRBV4-1; d_call: -; cdr3_nt: TGCGCCAGCAGCCAAGAGCGCGGGGCCTACGAGCAGTACTTC; cdr3_aa: CASSQERGAYEQYF
j_call: TRBJ2-5; clone_size: -; v_call: TRBV15; d_call: TRBD2; cdr3_nt: TGTGCCACCAGCAGAGCGGGGACTAACCAAGAGACCCAGTACTTC; cdr3_aa: CATSRAGTNQETQYF
j_call: TRBJ2-2; clone_size: -; v_call: TRBV3-1; d_call: -; cdr3_nt: TGTGCCAGCAGCCCCACGTTCGCCGGGGAGCTGTTTTTT; cdr3_aa: CASSPTFAGELFF
j_call: TRBJ2-1; clone_size: -; v_call: TRBV6-2/TRBV6-3; d_call: TRBD2; cdr3_nt: TGTGCCAGCAGTTACGGAGGACTAGCGGGGAATGAGCAGTTCTTC; cdr3_aa: CASSYGGLAGNEQFF
j_call: TRBJ1-2; clone_size: few; v_call: TRBV27; d_call: -; cdr3_nt: TGTGCCAGCAGTCCACAAGAGATTGGACAGCTCTATGGCTACACCTTC; cdr3_aa: CASSPQEIGQLYGYTF
j_call: TRBJ2-7; clone_size: -; v_call: TRBV9; d_call: TRBD1; cdr3_nt: TGTGCCAGCAGCGTAGGACAGGGGCCAAACGAGCAGTACTTC; cdr3_aa: CASSVGQGPNEQYF
j_call: TRBJ1-2; clone_size: -; v_call: TRBV12-3/TRBV12-4; d_call: -; cdr3_nt: TGTGCCAGCAGGCCCCTACAGGGCTATGGCTACACCTTC; cdr3_aa: CASRPLQGYGYTF
j_call: TRBJ1-2; clone_size: -; v_call: TRBV6-2/TRBV6-3; d_call: -; cdr3_nt: TGTGCCAGCAGTTACCAGACAACGAGGGGCTACACCTTC; cdr3_aa: CASSYQTTRGYTF
j_call: TRBJ1-5; clone_size: -; v_call: TRBV4-2; d_call: -; cdr3_nt: TGTGCCAGCGCCCGGGACGGCTATCAGCCCCAGCATTTT; cdr3_aa: CASARDGYQPQHF
j_call: TRBJ2-3; clone_size: -; v_call: TRBV20-1; d_call: -; cdr3_nt: TGCAGTGCTAGTAACGGCGGGGGCACAGATACGCAGTATTTT; cdr3_aa: CSASNGGGTDTQYF
j_call: TRBJ2-5; clone_size: -; v_call: TRBV4-3; d_call: TRBD2; cdr3_nt: TGCGCCAGCAGCCAGCAACTAGCGGGGGTAGATGAGACCCAGTACTTC; cdr3_aa: CASSQQLAGVDETQYF
j_call: TRBJ1-2; clone_size: -; v_call: TRBV20-1; d_call: -; cdr3_nt: TGCAGTGCTAGGGGACAATTCTATGGCTACACCTTC; cdr3_aa: CSARGQFYGYTF
j_call: TRBJ2-2; clone_size: -; v_call: TRBV5-1; d_call: -; cdr3_nt: TGCGCCAGCAGCTCCCAAGCTGCCGGGGAGCTGTTTTTT; cdr3_aa: CASSSQAAGELFF
j_call: TRBJ2-3; clone_size: few; v_call: TRBV9; d_call: -; cdr3_nt: TGTGCCAGCAGCCCCAAGCACCTAAGGTCAGATACGCAGTATTTT; cdr3_aa: CASSPKHLRSDTQYF
j_call: TRBJ1-2; clone_size: few; v_call: TRBV12-3/TRBV12-4; d_call: -; cdr3_nt: TGTGCCAGCAGCACCCCCGGCCTCTTTTCATATGGCTACACCTTC; cdr3_aa: CASSTPGLFSYGYTF
j_call: TRBJ2-7; clone_size: -; v_call: TRBV29-1; d_call: -; cdr3_nt: TGCAGCGTAGCCGGACGGGATGCAGGGAGCTCCTACGAGCAGTACTTC; cdr3_aa: CSVAGRDAGSSYEQYF
j_call: TRBJ1-2; clone_size: -; v_call: TRBV7-2; d_call: TRBD1; cdr3_nt: TGTGCCAGCAGCCCAGGGACAGGGCCTGGGGGCTACACCTTC; cdr3_aa: CASSPGTGPGGYTF
j_call: TRBJ2-3; clone_size: -; v_call: TRBV3-1; d_call: TRBD2; cdr3_nt: TGTGCCAGCATACTGTGGGCGGCGGGGGGCCCAGATACGCAGTATTTT; cdr3_aa: CASILWAAGGPDTQYF
j_call: TRBJ2-3; clone_size: -; v_call: TRBV20-1; d_call: TRBD2; cdr3_nt: TGCAGTGCTAGCGGGGGGGCCGGAGATACGCAGTATTTT; cdr3_aa: CSASGGAGDTQYF
j_call: TRBJ2-7; clone_size: -; v_call: TRBV27; d_call: TRBD1; cdr3_nt: TGTGCCAGCAGTTCCGACGGGACAGGGTTGGACTACGAGCAGTACTTC; cdr3_aa: CASSSDGTGLDYEQYF
j_call: TRBJ1-1; clone_size: few; v_call: TRBV12-3/TRBV12-4; d_call: -; cdr3_nt: TGTGCCAGCAGTTTAGAGAGGGTTAACACTGAAGCTTTCTTT; cdr3_aa: CASSLERVNTEAFF
j_call: TRBJ2-7; clone_size: -; v_call: TRBV13; d_call: -; cdr3_nt: TGTGCCAGCAGCCCCCGGGGGACCGAGCAGTACTTC; cdr3_aa: CASSPRGTEQYF
j_call: TRBJ2-1; clone_size: -; v_call: TRBV7-2; d_call: TRBD1; cdr3_nt: TGTGCCAGCAGCCCTGGGACAGCGCTCCCCTTGTACAATGAGCAGTTCTTC; cdr3_aa: CASSPGTALPLYNEQFF
j_call: TRBJ1-5; clone_size: -; v_call: TRBV20-1; d_call: -; cdr3_nt: TGCAGTGCTAGAGATACGACGGGGGCTAGAAATCAGCCCCAGCATTTT; cdr3_aa: CSARDTTGARNQPQHF
j_call: TRBJ1-2; clone_size: few; v_call: TRBV6-1; d_call: TRBD1; cdr3_nt: TGTGCCAGCAGTGAAAATCCCCTAGGGACAGGGCAGGCAGTTCGTGGCTACACCTTC; cdr3_aa: CASSENPLGTGQAVRGYTF
j_call: TRBJ2-1; clone_size: few; v_call: TRBV7-2; d_call: TRBD2; cdr3_nt: TGTGCCAGCAGCTTATGGACTAGCGGGAACAATGAGCAGTTCTTC; cdr3_aa: CASSLWTSGNNEQFF
j_call: TRBJ2-7; clone_size: -; v_call: TRBV27; d_call: -; cdr3_nt: TGTGCCAGCGGGGGCGGGACAGCCTACGAGCAGTACTTC; cdr3_aa: CASGGGTAYEQYF
j_call: TRBJ2-3; clone_size: -; v_call: TRBV4-1; d_call: TRBD1; cdr3_nt: TGCGCCAGCAGCCAAGTTGCCGGGACAGCTAGCACAGATACGCAGTATTTT; cdr3_aa: CASSQVAGTASTDTQYF
j_call: TRBJ2-7; clone_size: -; v_call: TRBV20-1; d_call: -; cdr3_nt: TGCAGTGCTAGGGCGCGCGGGGGCTCCTACAATGAGCAGTACTTC; cdr3_aa: CSARARGGSYNEQYF
j_call: TRBJ2-3; clone_size: few; v_call: TRBV29-1; d_call: TRBD1; cdr3_nt: TGCAGCGTTGAAGACTCTGGGGACAGGGGGCAATTAAGGCTCGATACGCAGTATTTT; cdr3_aa: CSVEDSGDRGQLRLDTQYF
j_call: TRBJ2-5; clone_size: -; v_call: TRBV7-2; d_call: TRBD2; cdr3_nt: TGTGCCAGCAGCTCCGCTAGCGGACGGGAGACCCAGTACTTC; cdr3_aa: CASSSASGRETQYF
j_call: TRBJ2-7; clone_size: -; v_call: TRBV20-1; d_call: -; cdr3_nt: TGCAGTGCTACGATACTAGCCCCCCACGAGCAGTACTTC; cdr3_aa: CSATILAPHEQYF
j_call: TRBJ2-3; clone_size: few; v_call: TRBV10-3; d_call: TRBD2; cdr3_nt: TGTGCCATCAGCCTAGCGGGCGCTTTAGCAGATACGCAGTATTTT; cdr3_aa: CAISLAGALADTQYF
j_call: TRBJ2-1; clone_size: once; v_call: TRBV2; d_call: TRBD2; cdr3_nt: TGTGCCAGCAGCACGCGGGAGGGTGGTGAGCAGTTCTTC; cdr3_aa: CASSTREGGEQFF